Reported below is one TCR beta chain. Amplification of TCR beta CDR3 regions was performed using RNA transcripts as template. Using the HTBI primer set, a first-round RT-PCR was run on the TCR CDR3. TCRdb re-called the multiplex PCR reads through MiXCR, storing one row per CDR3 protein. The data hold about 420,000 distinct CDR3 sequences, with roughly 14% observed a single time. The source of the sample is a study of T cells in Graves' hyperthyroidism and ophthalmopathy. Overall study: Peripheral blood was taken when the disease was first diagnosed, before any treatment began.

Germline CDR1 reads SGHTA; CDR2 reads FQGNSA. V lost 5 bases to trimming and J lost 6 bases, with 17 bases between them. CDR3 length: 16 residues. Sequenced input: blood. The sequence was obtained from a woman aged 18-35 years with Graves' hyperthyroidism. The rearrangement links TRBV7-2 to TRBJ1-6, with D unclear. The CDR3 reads CASSQRRLRPNSPLHF. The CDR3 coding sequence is TGTGCCAGCAGCCAACGTCGGTTGAGGCCTAATTCACCCCTCCACTTT. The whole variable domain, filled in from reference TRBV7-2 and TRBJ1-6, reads GAGVSQSPSNKVTEKGKDVELRCDPISGHTALYWYRQSLGQGLEFLIYFQGNSAPDKSGLPSDRFSAERTGGSVSTLTIQRTQQEDSAVYLCASSQRRLRPNSPLHFGNGTRLTVT.